Listed below are T cell receptor beta chains from one sample, sequenced in a study of cytomegalovirus exposure and HLA in healthy donors. The repertoire was sequenced with immunoSEQ multiplex PCR; TCRdb's copy has only in-frame clones and lacks some. Of 90,000 to 140,000 clones in the sample, 83% were seen once. The specimen sequenced was PBMCs. These receptors all stem from a man between 18 and 29 years old in good health and CMV-seronegative. The conserved cysteine and the conserved F or W are not part of the CDR3 here. D genes are given only for firm matches.

d_call	v_call	j_call	cdr3_aa
.	TRBV9	TRBJ2-7	ASSARDDSSYEQY
TRBD2	TRBV7-8	TRBJ2-5	ASSWGLGKETQY
TRBD1	TRBV6-4	TRBJ1-2	ASSNYRGLRYGYT
.	TRBV9	TRBJ1-3	ASSPMTGVRNTIY
TRBD2	TRBV27	TRBJ2-7	ASSLSSLAGPEY
.	TRBV27	TRBJ1-6	ASGRGTSSYNSPLH
TRBD2	TRBV5-1	TRBJ2-1	ASSTRLASSYNEQF
TRBD2	TRBV4-3	TRBJ2-2	ASSQGDYNTGELF
.	TRBV4-1	TRBJ1-2	ASSQVGGTNYGYT
TRBD1	TRBV5-4	TRBJ2-3	ASSLATGQGTDTQY
TRBD1	TRBV6-4	TRBJ1-1	ASSGGGGTEAF
TRBD1	TRBV19	TRBJ1-1	ASSPYRGAPEAF
.	TRBV28	TRBJ2-5	ASSSLASQETQY
TRBD2	TRBV30	TRBJ2-5	ASSSGSETQY
.	TRBV7-2	TRBJ2-7	ASSLVPSTSYEQY
TRBD2	TRBV5-4	TRBJ2-3	ASSLARRTSGATDTQY
.	TRBV6-5	TRBJ1-5	ASSQDSFNQPQH
TRBD1	TRBV23-1	TRBJ1-1	ASSRDRGLGTEAF
.	TRBV11-3	TRBJ1-4	ASSATAKLF
TRBD1	TRBV7-9	TRBJ2-1	ASIGSDRGRYNEQF
.	TRBV27	TRBJ2-5	ASRPAGPTISAETQY
.	TRBV5-4	TRBJ1-1	ASSLVRGGTEAF
TRBD2	TRBV6-1	TRBJ2-1	ASSGVAGGNEQF
TRBD2	TRBV7-9	TRBJ2-1	ASSMGLAGGEQF
TRBD2	TRBV11-1	TRBJ2-7	ASSRTSGSNYEQY
.	TRBV10-3	TRBJ2-1	AISERQGSYNEQF
TRBD2	TRBV7-8	TRBJ2-1	ASSRSPAGGSYNEQF
TRBD1	TRBV5-1	TRBJ1-2	ASSFLATGGDGYT
.	TRBV28	TRBJ2-7	ASSTRTNSYEQY
.	TRBV4-3	TRBJ2-2	ASSPRLEWTGELF
.	TRBV7-7	TRBJ1-3	ASSSGVGTPGNTIY
.	TRBV19	TRBJ1-1	ASSIAPLGEAF
.	TRBV20-1	TRBJ2-1	SARWENEQF
.	TRBV10-2	TRBJ1-6	ASSETVGESPLH
TRBD2	TRBV11-3	TRBJ2-2	ASSPTGLAFFSSGELF
.	TRBV11-2	TRBJ1-4	ASSLGQGRGKLF
.	TRBV9	TRBJ2-1	ASSPQNNEQF
TRBD2	TRBV18	TRBJ2-2	ASSPRTSGNTGELF
TRBD1	TRBV29-1	TRBJ1-1	SVRTGGANTEAF
.	TRBV7-2	TRBJ2-3	ASSVALPYGADTQY
TRBD2	TRBV4-3	TRBJ2-7	ASSQVVSGRDYEQY
TRBD2	TRBV7-3	TRBJ2-1	ASSIAGGVGQF
.	TRBV20-1	TRBJ1-1	SAPTGTEAF
.	TRBV2	TRBJ2-1	ASSDRRGRGSGNSYNEQF
TRBD1	TRBV29-1	TRBJ2-5	SVERDRGTETQY
.	TRBV28	TRBJ2-7	ASSFRGQGAYEQY
TRBD2	TRBV7-2	TRBJ2-2	ASSPRTSGNTGELF
.	TRBV7-2	TRBJ2-7	ASSVRAEGAAYEQY
.	TRBV18	TRBJ1-2	ASSPWQGNRGYT
TRBD1	TRBV11-3	TRBJ2-1	ASSSARGWGNNEQF
TRBD1	TRBV27	TRBJ1-2	ASSPNPRKDRVHGYT
TRBD2	TRBV2	TRBJ2-3	ASKLGLSTDTQY
TRBD1	TRBV6-4	TRBJ2-2	ASSDGRGPTGELF
TRBD1	TRBV5-8	TRBJ2-2	ASSPGQVTGELF